Listed here are 2 T cell receptor beta chains from one sample, sequenced in a study of shared clonotypes between healthy human individuals. Profiling relied on immunoSEQ multiplex PCR, and the TCRdb table lists in-frame clones only, not all of them. The table has over 950,000 clones, about 72% seen once; the top ten hold approximately 0.95%. Input material: memory CD4+ T cells from PBMCs. The subset denotes: CD45RA-negative fraction. All receptors come from a man younger than 35 in good health. Some clones in this sample may be carry-over from other donors' samples.

As to this clone: Different DNA sequences within this sample yield the same CDR3. V is TRBV5-1 and J is TRBJ1-5; 10 bases are shared with TRBD1. Germline V gene data show CDR1 as SGHRS and CDR2 as YFSETQ. After removal of 0 bases from V and 7 bases from J, the junction contained 1 base not matched to a gene. The CDR3 loop spans 14 amino acids. The CDR3 DNA reads as TGCGCCAGCAGCTTGGGGACAGGGGGGCAGCCCCAGCATTTT. Amino acids: CASSLGTGGQPQHF. The entire variable domain, with the rest obtained from reference TRBV5-1 and TRBJ1-5, is as follows: KAGVTQTPRYLIKTRGQQVTLSCSPISGHRSVSWYQQTPGQGLQFLFEYFSETQRNKGNFPGRFSGRQFSNSRSEMNVSTLELGDSALYLCASSLGTGGQPQHFGDGTRLSIL.

Comment on this clone: Being one base from a much bigger clone, this may be a read error. Other DNA variants within this sample encode the same CDR3. The chain has TRBV11-3 and TRBJ2-1, with no clear D. Trimming shortened V by 0 bases and J by 6 bases, and 3 bases separated the two germline ends. This CDR3 is 12 amino acids long. Per the germline V gene, CDR1 is SGHNT and CDR2 is YENEEA. In DNA form, the CDR3 reads TGTGCCAGCAGCTTAGAGGGCAATGAGCAGTTCTTC. The encoded protein is CASSLEGNEQFF.